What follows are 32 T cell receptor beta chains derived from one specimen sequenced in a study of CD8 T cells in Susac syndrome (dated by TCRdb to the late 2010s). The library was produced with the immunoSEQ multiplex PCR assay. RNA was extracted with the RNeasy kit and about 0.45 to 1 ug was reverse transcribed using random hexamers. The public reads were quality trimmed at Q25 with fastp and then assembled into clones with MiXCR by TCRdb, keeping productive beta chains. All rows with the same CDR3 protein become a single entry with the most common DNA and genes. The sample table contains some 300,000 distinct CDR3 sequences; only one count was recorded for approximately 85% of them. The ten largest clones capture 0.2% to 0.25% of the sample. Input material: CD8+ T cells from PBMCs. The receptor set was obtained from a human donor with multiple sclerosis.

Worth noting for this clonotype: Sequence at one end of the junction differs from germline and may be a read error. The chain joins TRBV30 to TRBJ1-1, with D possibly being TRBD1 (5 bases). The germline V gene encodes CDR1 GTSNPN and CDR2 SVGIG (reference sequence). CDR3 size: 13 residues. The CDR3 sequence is CAWSAGKWTVAFF. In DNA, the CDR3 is TGTGCCTGGAGTGCAGGGAAGTGGACTGTAGCTTTCTTT. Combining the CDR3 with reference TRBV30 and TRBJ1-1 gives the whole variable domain SQTIHQWPATLVQPVGSPLSLECTVEGTSNPNLYWYRQAAGRGLQLLFYSVGIGQISSEVPQNLSASRPQDRQFILSSKKLLLSDSGFYLCAWSAGKWTVAFFGQGTRLTVV.

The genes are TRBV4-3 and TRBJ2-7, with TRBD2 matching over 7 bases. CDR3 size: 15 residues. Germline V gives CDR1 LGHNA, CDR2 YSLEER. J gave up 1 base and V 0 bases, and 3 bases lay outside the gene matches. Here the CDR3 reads CASSQEDGGSYEQYF. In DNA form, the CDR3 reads TGCGCCAGCAGCCAAGAAGACGGGGGGTCCTACGAGCAGTACTTC.

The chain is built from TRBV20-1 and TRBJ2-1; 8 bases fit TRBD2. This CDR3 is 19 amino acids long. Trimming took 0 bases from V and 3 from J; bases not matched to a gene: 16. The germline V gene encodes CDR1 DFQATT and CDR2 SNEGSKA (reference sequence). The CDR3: CSARDKAGGFPRLYNEQFF. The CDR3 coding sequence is TGCAGTGCTAGAGATAAGGCGGGAGGCTTCCCACGACTCTACAATGAGCAGTTCTTC.

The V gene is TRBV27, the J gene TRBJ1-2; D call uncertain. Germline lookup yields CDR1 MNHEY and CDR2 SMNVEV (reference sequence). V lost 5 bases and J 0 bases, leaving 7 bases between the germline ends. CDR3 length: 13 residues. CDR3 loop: CASSRSANYGYTF. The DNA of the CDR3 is TGTGCCAGCAGTCGCTCAGCTAACTATGGCTACACCTTC.

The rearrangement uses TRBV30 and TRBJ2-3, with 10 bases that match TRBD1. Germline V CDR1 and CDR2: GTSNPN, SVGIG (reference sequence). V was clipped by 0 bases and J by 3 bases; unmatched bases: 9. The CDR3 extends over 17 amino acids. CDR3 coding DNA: TGTGCCTGGAGTGTAAGGGTCCCGGGACAGGGGACAGATACGCAGTATTTT. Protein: CAWSVRVPGQGTDTQYF.

CDR3 coding DNA: TGTGCCAGCAGCCCAAGACAGGGAGACACCGGGGAGCTGTTTTTT. It is translated as CASSPRQGDTGELFF. The chain combines TRBV9 with TRBJ2-2, with 7 nucleotides matching TRBD1. With 4 bases clipped from V and 3 bases from J, the junction kept 6 bases outside the gene matches. This CDR3 is 15 amino acids long. Germline V gene data show CDR1 as SGDLS and CDR2 as YYNGEE.

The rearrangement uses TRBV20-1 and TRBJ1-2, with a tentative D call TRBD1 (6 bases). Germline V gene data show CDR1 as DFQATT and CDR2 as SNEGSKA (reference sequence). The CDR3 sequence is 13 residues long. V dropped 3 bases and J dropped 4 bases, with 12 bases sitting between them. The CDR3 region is CSARQGPGYGYTF. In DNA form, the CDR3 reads TGCAGTGCTAGGCAGGGGCCCGGCTATGGCTACACCTTC.

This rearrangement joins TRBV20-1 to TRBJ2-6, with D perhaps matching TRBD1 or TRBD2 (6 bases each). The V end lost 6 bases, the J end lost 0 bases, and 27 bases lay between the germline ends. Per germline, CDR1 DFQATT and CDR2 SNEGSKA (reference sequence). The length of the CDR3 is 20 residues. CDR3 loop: CSAPVWRAQGTNSGANVLTF. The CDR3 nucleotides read TGCAGTGCCCCCGTCTGGAGGGCGCAGGGGACAAACTCTGGGGCCAACGTCCTGACTTTC.

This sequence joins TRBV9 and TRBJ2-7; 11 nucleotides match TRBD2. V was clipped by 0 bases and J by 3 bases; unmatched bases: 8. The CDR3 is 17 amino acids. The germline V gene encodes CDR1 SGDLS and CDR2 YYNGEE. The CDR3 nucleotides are TGTGCCAGCAGCGTAGAGTCGGGACTAGCGGAGCTCTACGAGCAGTACTTC. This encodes CASSVESGLAELYEQYF. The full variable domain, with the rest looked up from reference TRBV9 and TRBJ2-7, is DSGVTQTPKHLITATGQRVTLRCSPRSGDLSVYWYQQSLDQGLQFLIQYYNGEERAKGNILERFSAQQFPDLHSELNLSSLELGDSALYFCASSVESGLAELYEQYFGPGTRLTVT.

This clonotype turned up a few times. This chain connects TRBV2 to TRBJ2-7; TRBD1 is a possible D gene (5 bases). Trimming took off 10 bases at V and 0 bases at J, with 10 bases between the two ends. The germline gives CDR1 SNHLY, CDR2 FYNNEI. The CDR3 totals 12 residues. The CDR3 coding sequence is TGTGCCACGTTGGGGCGCTCCTACGAGCAGTACTTC. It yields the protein CATLGRSYEQYF.

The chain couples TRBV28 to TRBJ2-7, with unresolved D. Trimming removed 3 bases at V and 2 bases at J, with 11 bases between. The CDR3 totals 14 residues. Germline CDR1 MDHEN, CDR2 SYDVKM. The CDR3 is CASSLVDVAYEQYF. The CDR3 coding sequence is TGTGCCAGCAGTTTGGTGGACGTCGCCTACGAGCAGTACTTC.

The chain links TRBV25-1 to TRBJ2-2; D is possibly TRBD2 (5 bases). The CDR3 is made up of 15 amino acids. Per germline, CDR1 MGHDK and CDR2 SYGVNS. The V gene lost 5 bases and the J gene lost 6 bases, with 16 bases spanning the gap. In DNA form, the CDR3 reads TGTGCCAGCAGTATAGGGTGGGGAGTTGCCGGGGAGCTGTTTTTT. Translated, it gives CASSIGWGVAGELFF.

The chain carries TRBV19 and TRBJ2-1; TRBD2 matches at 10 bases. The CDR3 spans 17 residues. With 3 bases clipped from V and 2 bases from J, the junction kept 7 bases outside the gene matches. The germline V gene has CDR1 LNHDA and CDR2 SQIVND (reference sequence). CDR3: CASSMELAGSPYNEQFF. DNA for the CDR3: TGTGCCAGTAGTATGGAACTAGCGGGATCCCCCTACAATGAGCAGTTCTTC.

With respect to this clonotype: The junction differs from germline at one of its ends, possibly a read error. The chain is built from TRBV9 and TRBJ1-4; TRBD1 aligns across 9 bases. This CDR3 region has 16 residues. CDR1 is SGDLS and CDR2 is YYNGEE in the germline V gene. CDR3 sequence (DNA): TGTGCCAGCAGCGCGGACAGGGGACTGAATAATGGAAAACTGTTTTTT. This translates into CASSADRGLNNGKLFF.

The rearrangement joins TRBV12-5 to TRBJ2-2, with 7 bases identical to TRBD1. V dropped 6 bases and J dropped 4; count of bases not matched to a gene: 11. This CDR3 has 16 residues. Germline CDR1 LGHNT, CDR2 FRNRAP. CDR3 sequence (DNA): TGTGCTAGTGGCTTATCGGCAGGGGGATTCACCGGGGAGCTGTTTTTT. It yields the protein CASGLSAGGFTGELFF. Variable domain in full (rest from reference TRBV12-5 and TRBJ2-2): DARVTQTPRHKVTEMGQEVTMRCQPILGHNTVFWYRQTMMQGLELLAYFRNRAPLDDSGMPKDRFSAEMPDATLATLKIQPSEPRDSAVYFCASGLSAGGFTGELFFGEGSRLTVL.

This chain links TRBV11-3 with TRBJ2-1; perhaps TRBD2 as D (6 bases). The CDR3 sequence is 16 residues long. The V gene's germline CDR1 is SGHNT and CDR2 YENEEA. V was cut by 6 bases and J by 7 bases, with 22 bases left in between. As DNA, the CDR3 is TGTGCCAGCAGTGCCCGGACTACTTATGGTGGGAATGAGCAGTTCTTC. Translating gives CASSARTTYGGNEQFF. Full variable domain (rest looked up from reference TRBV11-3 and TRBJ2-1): EAGVVQSPRYKIIEKKQPVAFWCNPISGHNTLYWYLQNLGQGPELLIRYENEEAVDDSQLPKDRFSAERLKGVDSTLKIQPAELGDSAVYLCASSARTTYGGNEQFFGPGTRLTVL.

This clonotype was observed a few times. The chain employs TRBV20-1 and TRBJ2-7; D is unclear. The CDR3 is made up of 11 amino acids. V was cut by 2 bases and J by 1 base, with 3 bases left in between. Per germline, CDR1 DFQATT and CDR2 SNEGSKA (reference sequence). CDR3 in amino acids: CSARPSYEQYF. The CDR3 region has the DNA TGCAGTGCTAGACCTTCCTACGAGCAGTACTTC.

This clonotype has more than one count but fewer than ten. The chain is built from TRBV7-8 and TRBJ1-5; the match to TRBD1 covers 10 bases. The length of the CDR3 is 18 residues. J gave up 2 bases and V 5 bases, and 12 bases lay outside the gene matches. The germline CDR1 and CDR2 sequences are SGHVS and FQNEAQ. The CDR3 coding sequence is TGTGCCAGCAGCCCATTATGGGGGGACAGGGGTGGCAATCAGCCCCAGCATTTT. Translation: CASSPLWGDRGGNQPQHF.

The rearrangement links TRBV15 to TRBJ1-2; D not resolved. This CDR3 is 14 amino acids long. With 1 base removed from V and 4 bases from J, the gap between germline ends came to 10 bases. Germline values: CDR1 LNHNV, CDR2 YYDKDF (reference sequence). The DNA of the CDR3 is TGTGCCACCAGCAGAGGGGAGGGAAGCTATGGCTACACCTTC. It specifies CATSRGEGSYGYTF.

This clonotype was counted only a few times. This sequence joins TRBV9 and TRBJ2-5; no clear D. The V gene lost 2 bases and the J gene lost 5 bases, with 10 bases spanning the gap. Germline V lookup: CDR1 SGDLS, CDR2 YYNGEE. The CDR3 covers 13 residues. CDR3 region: CASSVWGGETQYF. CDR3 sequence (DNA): TGTGCCAGCAGCGTTTGGGGTGGCGAGACCCAGTACTTC.

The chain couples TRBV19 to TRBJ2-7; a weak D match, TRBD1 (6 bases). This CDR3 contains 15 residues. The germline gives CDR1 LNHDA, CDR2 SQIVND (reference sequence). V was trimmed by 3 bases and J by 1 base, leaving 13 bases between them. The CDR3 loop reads CASSIAPDRSYEQYF. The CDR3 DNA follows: TGTGCCAGTAGTATTGCCCCGGACAGATCCTACGAGCAGTACTTC.

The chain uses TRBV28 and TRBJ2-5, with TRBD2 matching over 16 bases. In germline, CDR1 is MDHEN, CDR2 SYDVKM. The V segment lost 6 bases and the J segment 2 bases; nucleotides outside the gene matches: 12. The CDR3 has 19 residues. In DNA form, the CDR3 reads TGTGCCAGCAGGCTCTCACCGGGACTAGCGGGAGGGCCACAAGAGACCCAGTACTTC. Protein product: CASRLSPGLAGGPQETQYF.

The CDR3 DNA is TGTGCCAGTAGTATAGATCTGGCTAGCGGGATGTCCTACAATGAGCAGTTCTTC. It translates to CASSIDLASGMSYNEQFF. J is TRBJ2-1 and V is TRBV19; 9 positions agree with TRBD2. The CDR3 loop spans 18 amino acids. J gave up 1 base and V 0 bases, and 7 bases lay outside the gene matches. Germline V gene data show CDR1 as LNHDA and CDR2 as SQIVND (reference sequence).

DNA for the CDR3: TGTGCCAGCACCCCTTCCGGGACACGGAACACTGAAGCTTTCTTT. This sequence encodes CASTPSGTRNTEAFF. The chain combines TRBV2 with TRBJ1-1; maybe TRBD1 (6 bases). V was shortened by 7 bases and J by 1 base, with 16 bases between the two germline ends. Germline CDR1 and CDR2: SNHLY and FYNNEI. The length of the CDR3 is 15 residues.

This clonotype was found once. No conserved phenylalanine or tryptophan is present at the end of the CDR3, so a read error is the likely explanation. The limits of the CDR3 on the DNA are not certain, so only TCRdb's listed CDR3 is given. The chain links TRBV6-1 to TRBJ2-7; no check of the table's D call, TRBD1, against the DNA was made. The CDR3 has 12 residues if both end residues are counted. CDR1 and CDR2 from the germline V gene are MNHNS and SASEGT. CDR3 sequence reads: CASSQQAPDFRI.

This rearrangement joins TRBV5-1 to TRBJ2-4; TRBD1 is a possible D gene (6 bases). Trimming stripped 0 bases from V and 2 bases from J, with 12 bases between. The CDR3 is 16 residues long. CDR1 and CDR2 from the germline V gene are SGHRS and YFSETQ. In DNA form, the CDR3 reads TGCGCCAGCAGCTTGGGGTTACAGGGTCCCAAAAACATTCAGTACTTC. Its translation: CASSLGLQGPKNIQYF.

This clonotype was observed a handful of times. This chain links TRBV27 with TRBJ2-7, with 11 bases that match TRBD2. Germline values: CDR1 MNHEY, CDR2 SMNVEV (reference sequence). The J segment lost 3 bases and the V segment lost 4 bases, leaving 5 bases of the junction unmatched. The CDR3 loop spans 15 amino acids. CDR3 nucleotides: TGTGCCAGCAGTTGGGCCGGGACTAGCGGCTACGAGCAGTACTTC. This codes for CASSWAGTSGYEQYF.

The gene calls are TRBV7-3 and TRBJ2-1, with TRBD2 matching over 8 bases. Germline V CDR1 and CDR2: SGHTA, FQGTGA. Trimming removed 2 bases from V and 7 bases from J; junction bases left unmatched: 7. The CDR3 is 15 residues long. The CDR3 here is CASSLRAGVRNEQFF. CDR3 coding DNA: TGTGCCAGCAGCTTACGAGCGGGAGTTCGTAATGAGCAGTTCTTC.

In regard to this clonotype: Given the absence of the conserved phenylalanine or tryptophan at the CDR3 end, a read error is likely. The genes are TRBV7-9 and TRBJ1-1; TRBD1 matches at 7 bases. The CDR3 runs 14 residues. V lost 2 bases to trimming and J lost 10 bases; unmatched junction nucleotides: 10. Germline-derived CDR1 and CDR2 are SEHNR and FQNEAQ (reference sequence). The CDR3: CASSLFGRGTAAFV. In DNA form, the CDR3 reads TGTGCCAGCAGCTTATTTGGGAGGGGGACAGCAGCTTTCGTT.

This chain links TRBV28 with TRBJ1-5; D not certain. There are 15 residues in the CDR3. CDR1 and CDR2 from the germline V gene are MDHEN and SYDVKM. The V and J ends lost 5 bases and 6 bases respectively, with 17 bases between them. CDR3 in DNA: TGTGCCAGCAGTCCTCCCCGGGCGGCTAGTCAGCCCCAGCATTTT. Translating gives CASSPPRAASQPQHF.

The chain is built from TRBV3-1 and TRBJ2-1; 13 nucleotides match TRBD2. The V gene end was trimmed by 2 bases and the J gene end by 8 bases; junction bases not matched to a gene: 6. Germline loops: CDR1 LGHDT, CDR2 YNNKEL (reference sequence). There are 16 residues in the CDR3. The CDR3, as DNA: TGTGCCAGCAGCCAACCTACTAGCGGGAGGGCGTATGAGCAGTTCTTC. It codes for CASSQPTSGRAYEQFF.

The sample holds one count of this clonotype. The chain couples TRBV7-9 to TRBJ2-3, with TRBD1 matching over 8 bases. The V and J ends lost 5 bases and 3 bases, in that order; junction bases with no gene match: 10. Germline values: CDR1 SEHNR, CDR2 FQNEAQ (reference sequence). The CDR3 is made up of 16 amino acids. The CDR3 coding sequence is TGTGCCAGCAGCCCAACAGGGGGGATTGGAACAGATACGCAGTATTTT. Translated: CASSPTGGIGTDTQYF.